These 5 T cell receptor beta chains were sequenced from one sample in a study of beta chain features in type 1 diabetes. cDNA synthesis used the whole RNA isolate, giving expressed TCRB sequences. Data came from immunoSEQ multiplex PCR; TCRdb stores just in-frame clones and leaves some out. The data hold 400,000 to 600,000 clones, with 30% observed a single time. Sequences were obtained from naive CD4+ T cells from blood. The receptors stem from a man aged 18-30 years in good health.

This clone has more than one count but fewer than ten. The chain links TRBV7-6 to TRBJ2-7; D unresolved. Per germline, CDR1 SGHVS and CDR2 FNYEAQ. Between the trimmed V and J ends, which lost 2 bases and 3 bases, there was a span of 8 bases. This CDR3 is built from 13 residues. CDR3 in DNA: TGTGCCAGCAGCTTACGACCGCGCTACGAGCAGTACTTC. This sequence encodes CASSLRPRYEQYF.

This chain connects TRBV4-1 to TRBJ2-7; 8 bases map to TRBD1. The germline gives CDR1 MGHRA, CDR2 YSYEKL. Trimming at V came to 6 bases and at J to 3 bases, leaving 4 bases not matched to a gene. This CDR3 region has 13 residues. CDR3 DNA sequence: TGCGCCAGCAGGGGGACAGGAGACTACGAGCAGTACTTC. It specifies CASRGTGDYEQYF.

The J gene is TRBJ2-6, the V gene TRBV7-9; TRBD1 is a possible D gene (6 bases). CDR3 length: 16 amino acids. Germline V gene sequence: CDR1 SEHNR, CDR2 FQNEAQ (reference sequence). V gave up 4 bases and J gave up 1 base, with 11 bases separating them. The DNA for the CDR3 is TGTGCCAGCAGCTCGGCCAGGGGATCTGGGGCCAACGTCCTGACTTTC. It yields the protein CASSSARGSGANVLTF.

This rearrangement joins TRBV6-5 to TRBJ2-7, with TRBD1 identical over 11 bases. The V segment lost 5 bases and the J segment 2 bases; nucleotides outside the gene matches: 2. The CDR3 is 14 amino acids. From germline, CDR1 is MNHEY and CDR2 SVGAGI. CDR3 nucleotides: TGTGCCAGCAGTGTGGGACAGGGGGCCTACGAGCAGTACTTC. It specifies CASSVGQGAYEQYF.

This clone occurred a few times. The genes are TRBV29-1 and TRBJ2-1; 10 nucleotides match TRBD2. Germline CDR1 SQVTM, CDR2 ANQGSEA. This CDR3 has 14 amino acids. V shed 7 bases and J 7 bases; nucleotides not matched to a gene: 10. For the CDR3, the DNA is TGCAGCGCCTTCTCTAGCGGGAGAGGAAATGAGCAGTTCTTC. Its translation: CSAFSSGRGNEQFF.